This T cell receptor beta chain emerged from a study of cytomegalovirus exposure and HLA in healthy donors. J lost 7 bases, V lost 1 base, and 2 bases had no gene match. Germline CDR1 SGHDT, CDR2 YYEEEE. The CDR3 loop spans 14 amino acids. General observations from the study: Earlier results showed most TCR beta V segments being productive about 87% or about 30% of the time.

Researchers ran the PCR with 60 Vbeta and 13 Jbeta primers. Produced via immunoSEQ multiplex PCR; TCRdb's table is partial and in-frame only. The repertoire holds 150,000 to 200,000 clones, with 60% to 80% as singletons. This clone appeared once. The target antigen is unknown. This rearrangement joins TRBV5-6 to TRBJ1-6; the match to TRBD1 covers 7 bases. The sequencing input was PBMCs. The source of this sequence is a woman between 45 and 65 years old in good health and CMV-seropositive. The CDR3 DNA is TGTGCCAGCAGCTTGCTACAGGGGAATTCACCCCTCCACTTT. Translation: CASSLLQGNSPLHF.